The sample holds a few counts of the clone carrying this TCR beta chain. A TCRbeta library incorporating unique molecular identifiers was prepared. TCRdb used MiXCR to reprocess the PCR reads, holding one entry per CDR3 protein. The data hold hundreds of thousands of distinct CDR3 sequences, with about a tenth observed a single time. This sample stems from a study of T-cell reconstitution after alpha-beta-depleted transplantation in children. This clonotype originated in a human donor who donated a stem cell graft to a child with SCID. Sequencing used PBMCs from the stem cell graft donor, obtained from the stem cell graft.

The CDR3 loop reads CASSFGGPLDGGELFF. The CDR3 DNA is TGTGCCAGCAGTTTTGGAGGTCCCCTGGACGGCGGGGAGCTGTTTTTT. The J gene is TRBJ2-2, the V gene TRBV12-3 or TRBV12-4, with a weak D call TRBD2 (5 bases). Deletions cut 3 bases from V and 7 bases from J, with 18 bases between. CDR3 length equals 16 residues.